These 17 T cell receptor beta chains came from one sample sequenced in a study of blood T cell repertoires in COVID-19. Some clones are missing from TCRdb's copy, which holds only in-frame ones; the method was immunoSEQ multiplex PCR. This repertoire shows around 100,000 clones, roughly 84% found once; its top ten account for 2%. Sequencing was performed on peripheral blood. These receptors came from a man in his sixties or seventies with active or convalescent COVID-19.

The chain links TRBV28 to TRBJ2-7; 9 bases are a match to TRBD1. With V trimmed by 5 bases and J by 0 bases, 5 bases remained unmatched. In germline, CDR1 is MDHEN, CDR2 SYDVKM. CDR3 length equals 15 residues. The CDR3 nucleotides read TGTGCCAGCAGTGAACAGGGGGCGAGCTCCTACGAGCAGTACTTC. The encoded protein is CASSEQGASSYEQYF. The whole variable domain, filled in from reference TRBV28 and TRBJ2-7, reads DVKVTQSSRYLVKRTGEKVFLECVQDMDHENMFWYRQDPGLGLRLIYFSYDVKMKEKGDIPEGYSVSREKKERFSLILESASTNQTSMYLCASSEQGASSYEQYFGPGTRLTVT.

The chain carries TRBV3-1 (or the pseudogene TRBV3-2) and TRBJ2-5, with a tentative D call TRBD2 (6 bases). V lost 3 bases to trimming and J lost 4 bases, with 9 bases between them. CDR3 length: 13 amino acids. CDR1 is LGHDT and CDR2 is YNNKEL in the germline V gene (reference sequence). CDR3 nucleotide sequence: TGTGCCAGCAGCCACCGACTAGGAGAGACCCAGTACTTC. This translates into CASSHRLGETQYF.

This CDR3 reads CASSDSMNTEAFF. Written as DNA, the CDR3 is TGTGCCAGCTCCGACAGTATGAACACTGAAGCTTTCTTT. The chain couples TRBV18 to TRBJ1-1, with D maybe TRBD1 (5 bases). Germline V gene data show CDR1 as KGHSH and CDR2 as LQKENI. V was pared by 6 bases and J by 0 bases, with 8 bases between. This CDR3 has 13 amino acids. The entire variable domain, with the rest obtained from reference TRBV18 and TRBJ1-1, is as follows: NAGVMQNPRHLVRRRGQEARLRCSPMKGHSHVYWYRQLPEEGLKFMVYLQKENIIDESGMPKERFSAEFPKEGPSILRIQQVVRGDSAAYFCASSDSMNTEAFFGQGTRLTVV.

The chain is built from TRBV2 and TRBJ2-1; 11 positions agree with TRBD2. From germline, CDR1 is SNHLY and CDR2 FYNNEI. The CDR3 length is 15 residues. V lost 7 bases to trimming and J lost 2 bases; unmatched junction nucleotides: 4. CDR3 in amino acids: CASIFSGGAYNEQFF. The CDR3 nucleotides are TGTGCCAGCATCTTTAGCGGGGGGGCCTACAATGAGCAGTTCTTC.

The rearrangement joins TRBV5-1 to TRBJ1-2; 7 bases are shared with TRBD1. There are 13 residues in the CDR3. V shed 4 bases, J shed 8 bases, and the junction held 8 bases outside the gene matches. Germline V gene sequence: CDR1 SGHRS, CDR2 YFSETQ. The CDR3 bases are TGCGCCAGCAGCATCGAACGACAGGGCGGCTACACCTTC. This codes for CASSIERQGGYTF.

This rearrangement joins TRBV20-1 to TRBJ2-2, with TRBD2 matching over 14 bases. The junction had 9 bases not matched to a gene; V was cut back by 3 bases and J by 9 bases. The CDR3 has 16 amino acids. CDR1 DFQATT and CDR2 SNEGSKA come from the germline V gene (reference sequence). Here the CDR3 DNA reads TGCAGTGCTAGTGGGACTAGCGGGGGTCAAAGAAGGGAGCTGTTTTTT. This codes for CSASGTSGGQRRELFF.

J is TRBJ2-1 and V is TRBV3-1 (or the pseudogene TRBV3-2), with D possibly matching TRBD1 (6 bases). The CDR3 extends over 15 amino acids. Looked up from germline, CDR1 is LGHDT and CDR2 is YNNKEL (reference sequence). Trimming left V 3 bases short and J 7 bases short, with 16 bases between. The CDR3 bases are TGTGCCAGCAGCCAGGAGGACCAGAGGGGGAATGAGCAGTTCTTC. Translation: CASSQEDQRGNEQFF.

The chain employs TRBV7-8 and TRBJ2-1; 13 bases are shared with TRBD2. V lost 2 bases, J lost 12 bases, and 13 bases stayed unmatched. The germline gives CDR1 SGHVS, CDR2 FQNEAQ. This CDR3 comprises 17 residues. CDR3 bases: TGTGCCAGCAGCTTATCTTTTCGGACTAGCGGGGGCGGATGGCAGTTCTTC. Translation: CASSLSFRTSGGGWQFF.

The rearrangement joins TRBV6-5 to TRBJ1-1; unclear D gene. This CDR3 contains 12 residues. Trimming left V 10 bases short and J 4 bases short, with 13 bases between. Germline values: CDR1 MNHEY, CDR2 SVGAGI. CDR3 in DNA: TGTGCCACGGGTGAAAGCGGCACTGAAGCTTTCTTT. Its translation is CATGESGTEAFF.

This chain links TRBV28 with TRBJ1-6; 7 bases match TRBD1. J was trimmed by 10 bases and V by 6 bases; bases with no gene match: 15. There are 16 residues in the CDR3. Germline V CDR1 and CDR2: MDHEN, SYDVKM. This chain's CDR3 is CASSTERKGAESPLHF. CDR3 nucleotide sequence: TGTGCCAGCAGCACAGAGCGGAAGGGGGCGGAATCACCCCTCCACTTT.

The chain couples TRBV2 to TRBJ2-2; 8 bases map to TRBD2. The CDR3 loop spans 16 amino acids. With 1 base clipped from V and 5 bases from J, the junction kept 6 bases outside the gene matches. Germline CDR1 reads SNHLY; CDR2 reads FYNNEI. The CDR3 coding sequence is TGTGCCAGCAGTGAAGGTAGTAGCGGGGTTACCGGGGAGCTGTTTTTT. Residues: CASSEGSSGVTGELFF.

This clone appeared a single time. V is TRBV19 and J is TRBJ2-7, with D possibly being TRBD2 (6 bases). V was pared by 1 base and J by 1 base, with 20 bases between. Germline loops: CDR1 LNHDA, CDR2 SQIVND (reference sequence). The CDR3 spans 18 residues. The CDR3 is CASSIGVAASATSYEQYF. CDR3 coding DNA: TGTGCCAGTAGTATAGGGGTGGCGGCTAGCGCCACTTCCTACGAGCAGTACTTC.

The sample holds one count of this clone. CDR3 sequence reads: CASRLGSREYF. CDR3 sequence (DNA): TGTGCCAGCAGACTCGGGAGTAGGGAGTACTTC. V gene TRBV5-8 combines with J gene TRBJ2-7; D may be TRBD2 (6 bases). The CDR3 totals 11 residues. Germline loops: CDR1 SGHTS, CDR2 YDEGEE. V was trimmed by 5 bases and J by 11 bases, leaving 14 bases between them.

The chain couples TRBV4-2 to TRBJ1-2; 7 bases are a match to TRBD1. CDR1 LGHNA and CDR2 YNFKEQ come from the germline V gene. The CDR3 has 15 residues. Losses at the gene ends were 0 bases for V and 5 bases for J; bases not matched to a gene: 6. The CDR3: CASSQEKGAGYGYTF. The CDR3 bases are TGTGCCAGCAGCCAAGAGAAGGGGGCAGGGTATGGCTACACCTTC.

The gene calls are TRBV3-1 (or the pseudogene TRBV3-2) and TRBJ2-5, with TRBD2 identical over 15 bases. The CDR3 sequence is 16 residues long. Germline CDR1 is LGHDT and CDR2 is YNNKEL (reference sequence). The V and J ends lost 4 bases and 2 bases, in that order; junction bases with no gene match: 2. This CDR3 reads CASSPGLAGGQETQYF. The CDR3 nucleotides read TGTGCCAGCAGCCCGGGACTAGCGGGGGGACAAGAGACCCAGTACTTC.

This chain joins TRBV7-9 and TRBJ2-7; D is unclear. CDR3 length equals 13 residues. V lost 6 bases and J lost 5, with 14 bases in between. Per germline, CDR1 SEHNR and CDR2 FQNEAQ (reference sequence). The CDR3 spells CASRNYRAHEQYF. The CDR3 DNA reads as TGTGCCAGCAGGAATTACAGAGCACACGAGCAGTACTTC.

This chain uses TRBV28 with TRBJ2-7; 7 nucleotides agree with TRBD1. Germline CDR1 is MDHEN and CDR2 is SYDVKM. The CDR3 loop spans 14 amino acids. The trim removed 8 bases at V and 3 bases at J, leaving 10 bases unmatched. CDR3 DNA sequence: TGTGCCAGCCTCTCCGGGACAGTTTTCTACGAGCAGTACTTC. It translates to CASLSGTVFYEQYF.